This T cell receptor (beta chain) was documented in a study of radiotherapy plus CTLA-4 blockade in lung cancer. Findings of the study overall: Early blood T cell clone changes and increased post-radiation serum interferon-beta were reportedly the strongest response predictors.

Using immunoSEQ multiplex PCR, the repertoire was profiled, and TCRdb retains in-frame clones only, with some absent. This table holds about 35,000 clones, approximately 85% found once. The germline gives CDR1 MGHRA, CDR2 YSYEKL. Trimming cost V 5 bases and J 1 base, with 9 bases left between them. The CDR3 contains 13 residues. Focal radiation was given together with CTLA-4 blockade (ipilimumab) to patients with chemo-refractory metastatic non-small-cell lung cancer. This clone was recorded a few times. What it binds is unknown. This chain connects TRBV4-1 to TRBJ2-7; TRBD2 is a possible D gene (6 bases). The sequencing here drew on peripheral blood, taken from a patient treated with radiotherapy plus ipilimumab. The TCR originated in a human donor with non-small cell lung cancer who had stable disease on radiotherapy plus ipilimumab. The CDR3 DNA follows: TGCGCCAGCAGCGGCGGGACTTCCTACGAGCAGTACTTC. Translation gives CASSGGTSYEQYF.